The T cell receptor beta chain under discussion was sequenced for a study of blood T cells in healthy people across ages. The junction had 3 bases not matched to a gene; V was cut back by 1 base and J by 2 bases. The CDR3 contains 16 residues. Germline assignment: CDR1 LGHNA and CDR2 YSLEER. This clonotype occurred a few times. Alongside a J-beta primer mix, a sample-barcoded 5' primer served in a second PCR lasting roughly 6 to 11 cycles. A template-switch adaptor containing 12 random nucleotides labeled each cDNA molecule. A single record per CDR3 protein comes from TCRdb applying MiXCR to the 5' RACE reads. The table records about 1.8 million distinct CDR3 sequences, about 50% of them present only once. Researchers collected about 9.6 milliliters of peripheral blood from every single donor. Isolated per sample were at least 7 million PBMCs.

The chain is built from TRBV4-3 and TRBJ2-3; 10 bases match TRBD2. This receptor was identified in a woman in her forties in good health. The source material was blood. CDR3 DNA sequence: TGCGCCAGCAGCCAAGGTACTAGCGGGGACACAGATACGCAGTATTTT. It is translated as CASSQGTSGDTDTQYF.